Listed below are T cell receptor beta chains from one sample, sequenced in a study of blood T cell repertoires in COVID-19. The protocol was immunoSEQ multiplex PCR, while the TCRdb copy is restricted to in-frame clones and leaves out a portion. The table lists around 150,000 clones, approximately 92% of them singletons, with approximately 4.9% in the top ten. The sample consisted of peripheral blood. The receptors shown here come from a man younger than 45 with COVID-19, enrolled during active disease. Each CDR3 is given with its conserved first and last residue. Fields, in order: clone size, V gene, J gene, D gene, CDR3 protein, CDR3 DNA. A D gene is named only where the DNA matches it firmly. Some rows mark clone size as missing; the rest say once, few, many or name a class of expanded clone.

-	TRBV7-2	TRBJ1-5	-	CASSSAGGYNQPQHF	TGTGCCAGCAGCTCCGCGGGAGGGTACAATCAGCCCCAGCATTTT
-	TRBV19	TRBJ1-1	-	CASSQRGQLNTEAFF	TGTGCCAGTTCCCAAAGGGGCCAACTGAACACTGAAGCTTTCTTT
-	TRBV18	TRBJ1-3	-	CASSPPVGHSGNTIYF	TGTGCCAGCTCACCACCCGTGGGGCACTCTGGAAACACCATATATTTT
few	TRBV5-4	TRBJ1-5	TRBD1	CASSLGGGDQPQHF	TGTGCCAGCAGCTTGGGAGGGGGCGATCAGCCCCAGCATTTT
-	TRBV28	TRBJ1-2	-	CASNPGGVLFYGYTF	TGTGCCAGCAATCCGGGGGGGGTACTATTCTATGGCTACACCTTC
few	TRBV6-2/TRBV6-3	TRBJ1-5	-	CASSWAGLGAGNQPQHF	TGTGCCAGCAGTTGGGCCGGCCTAGGGGCAGGCAATCAGCCCCAGCATTTT
once	TRBV5-1	TRBJ2-3	TRBD1	CASSFWRTGRTDTQYF	TGCGCCAGCAGCTTCTGGCGGACAGGGAGAACAGATACGCAGTATTTT
-	TRBV14	TRBJ2-7	-	CASSQPGLDTRSYEQYF	TGTGCCAGCAGCCAGCCGGGCCTGGACACCCGATCCTACGAGCAGTACTTC
-	TRBV7-2	TRBJ1-3	-	CASSLQGPGNTIYF	TGTGCCAGCAGCTTACAGGGGCCGGGAAACACCATATATTTT
few	TRBV6-5	TRBJ1-6	TRBD1	CASSLTGLAANSPLHF	TGTGCCAGCAGTTTGACAGGGCTTGCCGCTAATTCACCCCTCCACTTT
-	TRBV3-1/TRBV3-2	TRBJ1-4	-	CASSRLPGATNEKLFF	TGTGCCAGCAGCCGACTGCCAGGGGCAACTAATGAAAAACTGTTTTTT
-	TRBV29-1	TRBJ2-1	TRBD2	CSARTSGESLSYNEQFF	TGCAGCGCCCGGACTAGCGGGGAGAGCCTCTCCTACAATGAGCAGTTCTTC
-	TRBV18	TRBJ1-2	-	CASSPQDINYGYTF	TGTGCCAGCTCACCACAGGACATCAACTATGGCTACACCTTC
-	TRBV19	TRBJ2-3	TRBD1	CASSLGQGATDTQYF	TGTGCCAGTAGTCTGGGACAGGGGGCTACAGATACGCAGTATTTT
-	TRBV19	TRBJ2-5	-	CASSTTGDETQYF	TGTGCCAGTAGTACCACAGGAGACGAGACCCAGTACTTC
-	TRBV6-5	TRBJ2-5	TRBD2	CASGGGVLQETQYF	TGTGCCAGCGGCGGGGGAGTTCTCCAAGAGACCCAGTACTTC
-	TRBV5-4	TRBJ2-7	TRBD1	CASSLGGTGRMRYF	TGTGCCAGCAGCTTGGGTGGGACAGGGAGAATGAGGTACTTC
-	TRBV6-5	TRBJ1-5	-	CASRSGGASQPQHF	TGTGCCAGCAGGTCAGGAGGGGCTAGTCAGCCCCAGCATTTT
-	TRBV4-3	TRBJ2-3	-	CASSQEGGDTQYF	TGCGCCAGCAGCCAAGAAGGGGGTGATACGCAGTATTTT
-	TRBV7-9	TRBJ1-1	TRBD1	CASDRGNTEAFF	TGTGCCAGCGACAGGGGGAACACTGAAGCTTTCTTT
-	TRBV12-3/TRBV12-4	TRBJ1-5	-	CASSRVLYQPQHF	TGTGCCAGCAGTCGGGTTCTATATCAGCCCCAGCATTTT
-	TRBV5-8	TRBJ2-3	-	CASSGTRLDTQYF	TGTGCCAGCAGCGGAACGAGGTTGGATACGCAGTATTTT
-	TRBV27	TRBJ2-7	-	CASSLFTNYEQYF	TGTGCCAGCAGTTTATTTACAAACTACGAGCAGTACTTC
few	TRBV5-8	TRBJ2-3	TRBD2	CASSSSSGGSTDTQYF	TGTGCCAGCAGCTCTTCTAGCGGGGGGAGCACAGATACGCAGTATTTT
-	TRBV30	TRBJ2-7	-	CAGLDRTNYEQYF	TGTGCCGGCCTAGACAGGACAAACTACGAGCAGTACTTC
-	TRBV9	TRBJ2-5	-	CASSPGGTAQETQYF	TGTGCCAGCAGCCCCGGAGGGACAGCCCAAGAGACCCAGTACTTC
-	TRBV18	TRBJ2-3	TRBD2	CASSPPVAGGYSTDTQYF	TGTGCCAGCTCACCACCCGTAGCGGGAGGATATAGCACAGATACGCAGTATTTT
-	TRBV4-3	TRBJ2-7	TRBD1	CASSQLGTGPYEQYF	TGCGCCAGCAGCCAATTAGGGACAGGACCCTACGAGCAGTACTTC
-	TRBV5-4	TRBJ2-7	-	CASSPFGYEQYF	TGTGCCAGCAGCCCTTTCGGGTACGAGCAGTACTTC
-	TRBV19	TRBJ2-7	-	CASRSGESYEQYF	TGTGCCAGTAGGAGCGGAGAATCCTACGAGCAGTACTTC
-	TRBV6-2/TRBV6-3	TRBJ1-5	-	CASSRGWGGRVGSSNQPQHF	TGTGCCAGCAGTCGCGGGTGGGGAGGACGTGTCGGTTCTAGCAATCAGCCCCAGCATTTT
-	TRBV30	TRBJ2-2	TRBD2	CAWSSRWREGPGELFF	TGTGCCTGGTCCTCGCGGTGGCGGGAGGGCCCCGGGGAGCTGTTTTTT
-	TRBV28	TRBJ1-3	-	CASSSGHASGNTIYF	TGTGCCAGCAGTTCGGGACATGCCTCTGGAAACACCATATATTTT
-	TRBV3-1/TRBV3-2	TRBJ2-7	-	CASSQPQGRGEQYF	TGTGCCAGCAGCCAGCCCCAGGGAAGGGGCGAGCAGTACTTC
-	TRBV28	TRBJ1-5	TRBD1	CAIDRGGFSSNQPQHF	TGTGCCATCGACAGGGGAGGTTTCAGTAGCAATCAGCCCCAGCATTTT
once	TRBV10-2	TRBJ2-5	TRBD2	CASGKLAGLQETQYF	TGCGCCAGCGGGAAACTAGCGGGGTTACAAGAGACCCAGTACTTC
-	TRBV4-2	TRBJ1-3	TRBD1	CASSHVRGQGVSGNTIYF	TGTGCCAGCAGCCACGTACGGGGACAGGGTGTTTCTGGAAACACCATATATTTT
few	TRBV27	TRBJ1-5	TRBD1	CASSLSAHRGQPQHF	TGTGCCAGCAGTTTATCGGCCCACAGGGGACAGCCCCAGCATTTT
-	TRBV24-1	TRBJ2-1	TRBD2	CATSVGGSGRNEQFF	TGTGCCACCAGTGTAGGCGGGAGTGGGAGGAATGAGCAGTTCTTC
many	TRBV29-1	TRBJ2-1	TRBD2	CSVEASGRGEQFF	TGCAGCGTTGAGGCTAGCGGGAGGGGTGAGCAGTTCTTC
-	TRBV6-2/TRBV6-3	TRBJ1-4	TRBD1	CASSFQGAANEKLFF	TGTGCCAGCAGTTTCCAGGGGGCGGCTAATGAAAAACTGTTTTTT